This T cell receptor beta chain was recorded in a study of T cell changes during pregnancy in multiple sclerosis. V shed 7 bases and J 7 bases; nucleotides not matched to a gene: 10. CDR3 size: 14 residues. Germline loops: CDR1 SQVTM, CDR2 ANQGSEA. Here immunoSEQ multiplex PCR was the method, and the copy in TCRdb shows in-frame clones only, minus some. The sample holds roughly 40,000 clones, roughly nine tenths seen once. J is TRBJ2-1 and V is TRBV29-1, with TRBD2 matching over 10 bases. The sequencing used CD4+ T cells from peripheral blood mononuclear cells, collected before pregnancy. This sequence was found in a female donor with multiple sclerosis, enrolled in a pregnancy study. The CDR3 here is CSADTSGVFNEQFF. As DNA, the CDR3 is TGCAGCGCAGACACTAGCGGGGTCTTTAATGAGCAGTTCTTC.